The 26 T cell receptor beta chains below all came from one sample that was sequenced in a study of blood T cell repertoires in COVID-19. Using immunoSEQ multiplex PCR, the repertoire was profiled, and TCRdb retains in-frame clones only, with some absent. The sample lists under 200,000 clones, roughly 86% occurring once. The source material was peripheral blood. Receptors were obtained from a man in his 70s with acute or convalescent COVID-19.

This chain joins TRBV6-1 and TRBJ2-7; the match to TRBD2 covers 15 bases. The CDR3 extends over 19 amino acids. The V and J ends lost 1 base and 4 bases, in that order; junction bases with no gene match: 11. Germline V lookup: CDR1 MNHNS, CDR2 SASEGT. CDR3 region: CASSEGTGLAGGVEYEQYF. CDR3 DNA: TGTGCCAGCAGTGAAGGAACCGGACTAGCGGGAGGGGTGGAGTACGAGCAGTACTTC.

Details on this clone: Germline and junction disagree at one end, which may indicate a read error. The chain carries TRBV12-3 or TRBV12-4 and TRBJ2-7; TRBD2 matches 9 bases. The CDR3 spans 12 residues. DNA for the CDR3: TGTGCCAGCAGGCTTAGCCGGACTAGCGAAGACTTC. Translation gives CASRLSRTSEDF.

In this sample, this clone turned up once. The CDR3 nucleotides are TGCGCCAGCAGCCTGAACCAGGGGGGCACGAACACTGAAGCTTTCTTT. Its translation is CASSLNQGGTNTEAFF. This sequence joins TRBV4-3 and TRBJ1-1; the match to TRBD1 covers 7 bases. V shed 4 bases, J shed 1 base, and the junction held 9 bases outside the gene matches. Germline V gene data show CDR1 as LGHNA and CDR2 as YSLEER. The CDR3 length is 16 residues.

The chain links TRBV6-5 to TRBJ2-1; the D gene is possibly TRBD2 (6 bases). CDR3 size: 14 residues. Trimming shortened V by 3 bases and J by 7 bases, and 13 bases separated the two germline ends. Germline CDR1 reads MNHEY; CDR2 reads SVGAGI. The CDR3 is CASSYLAYRNEQFF. CDR3 DNA sequence: TGTGCCAGCAGTTATCTAGCGTACAGAAATGAGCAGTTCTTC.

This CDR3 reads CASSSRGADNEQFF. As DNA, the CDR3 is TGTGCCAGCAGTTCCAGGGGGGCGGACAATGAGCAGTTCTTC. This chain joins TRBV7-2 and TRBJ2-1, with D possibly matching TRBD1 (7 bases). The CDR3 sequence is 14 residues long. Trimming took 6 bases from V and 5 from J, leaving 14 bases between them. CDR1 is SGHTA, CDR2 FQGNSA, per germline.

This clone occurred once. The J gene is TRBJ1-5, the V gene TRBV6-5; TRBD1 is a possible D gene (5 bases). Germline CDR1 and CDR2: MNHEY and SVGAGI. Trimming removed 6 bases from V and 6 bases from J, with 12 bases in between. This CDR3 is 13 amino acids long. This CDR3 reads CASRSTGGQPQHF. CDR3 sequence (DNA): TGTGCCAGCAGATCAACAGGTGGTCAGCCCCAGCATTTT.

V is TRBV2 and J is TRBJ2-1; D gene unclear. The CDR3 is made up of 14 amino acids. Germline V lookup: CDR1 SNHLY, CDR2 FYNNEI. Deletions cut 4 bases from V and 8 bases from J, with 15 bases between. As DNA, the CDR3 is TGTGCCAGCAGTGTACAAGGTGGGCCCCATGAGCAGTTCTTC. This codes for CASSVQGGPHEQFF. The variable domain in full, with the rest retrieved from reference TRBV2 and TRBJ2-1, is EPEVTQTPSHQVTQMGQEVILRCVPISNHLYFYWYRQILGQKVEFLVSFYNNEISEKSEIFDDQFSVERPDGSNFTLKIRSTKLEDSAMYFCASSVQGGPHEQFFGPGTRLTVL.

V usage is TRBV5-5 and J usage is TRBJ1-1; the D gene is possibly TRBD1 (6 bases). The CDR3 contains 15 residues. The germline V and J ends were trimmed by 2 bases and 0 bases, with 11 bases remaining between them. Germline V gene lookup returns CDR1 SGHKS and CDR2 YYEKEE (reference sequence). The CDR3 DNA sequence: TGTGCCAGCAGCTTTCGGGGGGCGTTGAACACTGAAGCTTTCTTT. The encoded protein is CASSFRGALNTEAFF.

The chain uses TRBV5-4 and TRBJ2-7, with 10 bases fitting TRBD2. This CDR3 is built from 14 residues. Germline V gene lookup returns CDR1 SGHNT and CDR2 YYREEE (reference sequence). Unmatched junction bases numbered 3, after V lost 3 bases and J lost 3 bases. CDR3 amino acids: CASSSGTSVYEQYF. In DNA, the CDR3 is TGTGCCAGCAGCTCCGGGACTAGCGTCTACGAGCAGTACTTC.

The chain couples TRBV11-2 to TRBJ1-1, with 10 positions matching TRBD1. V dropped 4 bases and J dropped 10; count of bases not matched to a gene: 6. The V gene's germline CDR1 is SGHAT and CDR2 FQNNGV. The CDR3 spans 13 residues. CDR3 sequence: CASSYTGDRGAFF. CDR3 in DNA: TGTGCCAGCAGCTACACGGGGGACAGGGGAGCTTTCTTT.

This CDR3 reads CATARGPQETQYF. The CDR3 DNA reads TGTGCCACCGCCAGGGGCCCCCAAGAGACCCAGTACTTC. The chain uses TRBV27 and TRBJ2-5, with a weak D call TRBD1 (6 bases). CDR1 and CDR2 from the germline V gene are MNHEY and SMNVEV (reference sequence). The CDR3 has 13 residues. V was trimmed by 10 bases and J by 1 base, leaving 13 bases between them.

This rearrangement joins TRBV4-2 to TRBJ2-7; unclear D gene. The ends were cut back, 6 bases at V and 6 bases at J, with 9 bases in the middle. The germline V gene has CDR1 LGHNA and CDR2 YNFKEQ. The CDR3 runs to 11 residues. The CDR3 nucleotides read TGTGCCAGCAGGATGGGCGCCGAGCAGTACTTC. Protein: CASRMGAEQYF.

The chain carries TRBV7-8 and TRBJ2-5, with 13 nucleotides matching TRBD2. This CDR3 is 18 amino acids long. With V trimmed by 5 bases and J by 1 base, 10 bases remained unmatched. Germline CDR1 reads SGHVS; CDR2 reads FQNEAQ. Written as DNA, the CDR3 is TGTGCCAGCAGCCCAGAGCCTAGACTAGCGGGGGGCCAAGAGACCCAGTACTTC. It translates to CASSPEPRLAGGQETQYF.

This clone was found a few times. This sequence joins TRBV7-3 and TRBJ2-6; D gene uncertain. The CDR3 loop spans 16 amino acids. The V and J ends lost 5 bases and 2 bases respectively, with 13 bases between them. The V gene's germline CDR1 is SGHTA and CDR2 FQGTGA. Written as DNA, the CDR3 is TGTGCCAGCAGCCCCAGCAGGAATGCTGGGGCCAACGTCCTGACTTTC. This encodes CASSPSRNAGANVLTF.

The chain carries TRBV18 and TRBJ1-2; D gene unclear. V was cut by 3 bases and J by 5 bases, with 13 bases left in between. CDR1 is KGHSH, CDR2 LQKENI, per germline. This CDR3 has 14 residues. For the CDR3, the DNA is TGTGCCAGCTCACCCGGAGGTACCCCTTATGGCTACACCTTC. Its protein product is CASSPGGTPYGYTF.

The CDR3 region is CAWSELAGGPKIYEQYF. CDR3 DNA sequence: TGTGCCTGGAGTGAACTAGCGGGAGGGCCTAAGATTTACGAGCAGTACTTC. The gene calls are TRBV30 and TRBJ2-7; TRBD2 matches at 13 bases. This CDR3 contains 17 residues. J gave up 4 bases and V 1 base, and 10 bases lay outside the gene matches. The germline CDR1 and CDR2 sequences are GTSNPN and SVGIG (reference sequence).

The rearrangement links TRBV6-4 to TRBJ2-1, with 9 nucleotides matching TRBD1. Germline-derived CDR1 and CDR2 are MRHNA and SNTAGT. The CDR3 contains 13 residues. Unmatched junction bases numbered 1, after V lost 3 bases and J lost 7 bases. For the CDR3, the DNA is TGTGCCAGCAGTGAAGGGACAGGGAATGAGCAGTTCTTC. Its translation is CASSEGTGNEQFF.

The CDR3 region has the DNA TGTGCCAGCTGCGGCCCCTACGAGCAGTACTTC. It codes for CASCGPYEQYF. V is TRBV2 and J is TRBJ2-7; D gene uncertain. Trimming left V 8 bases short and J 2 bases short, with 7 bases between. Germline loops: CDR1 SNHLY, CDR2 FYNNEI. CDR3 length equals 11 residues.

The chain has TRBV7-3 and TRBJ2-1; weak D call: TRBD2 (5 bases). The CDR3 loop spans 15 amino acids. CDR1 is SGHTA, CDR2 FQGTGA, per germline. V dropped 0 bases and J dropped 4 bases, with 10 bases sitting between them. The CDR3 sequence: CASSLTLSGYNEQFF. For the CDR3, the DNA is TGTGCCAGCAGCTTAACTCTCTCGGGGTACAATGAGCAGTTCTTC.

The chain links TRBV5-1 to TRBJ1-1, with D possibly TRBD1 on 6 matching bases. Germline V CDR1 and CDR2: SGHRS, YFSETQ. V was clipped by 1 base and J by 1 base, with 11 bases between them. The CDR3 is made up of 15 amino acids. This chain's CDR3 is CASSLFQGSNTEAFF. The CDR3 region has the DNA TGCGCCAGCAGCTTGTTTCAGGGGTCGAACACTGAAGCTTTCTTT.

This clone was counted once. The chain joins TRBV30 to TRBJ2-5; 9 bases are a match to TRBD1. CDR3 length: 12 amino acids. Unmatched junction bases numbered 0, after V lost 3 bases and J lost 4 bases. Germline V gives CDR1 GTSNPN, CDR2 SVGIG (reference sequence). CDR3 nucleotides: TGTGCCTGGAGGGACAGGGGAGAGACCCAGTACTTC. Its translation: CAWRDRGETQYF.

The rearrangement uses TRBV12-3 or TRBV12-4 and TRBJ1-2; D gene unclear. V lost 1 base and J 2 bases, leaving 5 bases between the germline ends. This CDR3 contains 13 residues. The CDR3 DNA is TGTGCCAGCAGTTTAGGGCAGAACTATGGCTACACCTTC. Its protein is CASSLGQNYGYTF.

This rearrangement joins TRBV6-5 to TRBJ2-1; D gene uncertain. V was cut by 2 bases and J by 3 bases, with 11 bases left in between. The length of the CDR3 is 15 residues. CDR1 and CDR2 from the germline V gene are MNHEY and SVGAGI. CDR3 nucleotide sequence: TGTGCCAGCAGTTACGTAGCAGATAACTACAATGAGCAGTTCTTC. Amino acids: CASSYVADNYNEQFF.

The chain combines TRBV5-1 with TRBJ2-3; TRBD2 might be the D (5 bases). The CDR3 length is 14 residues. Germline V CDR1 and CDR2: SGHRS, YFSETQ. Trimming removed 2 bases at V and 2 bases at J, with 9 bases between. The CDR3 spells CASSFGLNTDTQYF. In DNA, the CDR3 is TGCGCCAGCAGCTTTGGACTGAACACAGATACGCAGTATTTT.

This chain joins TRBV7-2 and TRBJ2-1; TRBD2 might be the D (6 bases). Trimming left V 4 bases short and J 4 bases short, with 14 bases between. Germline assignment: CDR1 SGHTA and CDR2 FQGNSA. The CDR3 is 15 residues long. In nucleotides, the CDR3 is TGTGCCAGCAGCTGGGGAGGAGGAGGTTACAATGAGCAGTTCTTC. Translation gives CASSWGGGGYNEQFF.

As regards this clone: At one end the junction does not follow the germline gene, possibly because of a read error. V is TRBV2 and J is TRBJ1-2; the D is unclear. CDR1 is SNHLY, CDR2 FYNNEI, per germline. The CDR3 totals 12 residues. In DNA form, the CDR3 reads TGTGCCAGCAGCCCGACCCTTCTTGTAGCCCCATTC. This gives the protein CASSPTLLVAPF.